The next 5 T cell receptor beta chains were all read from a single sample in a study of blood T cell repertoires in COVID-19. Using immunoSEQ multiplex PCR, the repertoire was profiled, and TCRdb retains in-frame clones only, with some absent. Among 200,000 to 300,000 clones, about nine tenths were seen once, and the ten largest hold over 0.65%. Sequenced: peripheral blood. These receptors were collected from a man younger than 40 with COVID-19, enrolled during active disease.

This chain connects TRBV5-4 to TRBJ2-3, with D hard to call. With 4 bases removed from V and 2 bases from J, the gap between germline ends came to 8 bases. The CDR3 is 13 residues long. Germline loops: CDR1 SGHNT, CDR2 YYREEE (reference sequence). In nucleotides, the CDR3 is TGTGCCAGCAGCGAACAGAACACAGATACGCAGTATTTT. It encodes CASSEQNTDTQYF.

V is TRBV9 and J is TRBJ2-5, with 9 bases identical to TRBD1. V lost 3 bases, J lost 5 bases, and 5 bases stayed unmatched. CDR1 is SGDLS and CDR2 is YYNGEE in the germline V gene. The CDR3 is made up of 14 amino acids. CDR3 loop: CASSARTGVETQYF. In DNA, the CDR3 is TGTGCCAGCAGCGCCCGGACAGGGGTTGAGACCCAGTACTTC.

This clone came up once. The rearrangement joins TRBV10-1 to TRBJ1-1, with 7 nucleotides matching TRBD1. This CDR3 is built from 13 residues. J lost 5 bases, V lost 6 bases, and 6 bases had no gene match. The germline V gene has CDR1 WNHNN and CDR2 SYGVQD (reference sequence). The CDR3 sequence: CASRQGERTEAFF. CDR3 DNA: TGCGCCAGCAGGCAGGGGGAGAGGACTGAAGCTTTCTTT.

This rearrangement joins TRBV2 to TRBJ2-7, with 7 positions matching TRBD1. The CDR3 extends over 13 amino acids. With 10 bases clipped from V and 2 bases from J, the junction kept 8 bases outside the gene matches. Per germline, CDR1 SNHLY and CDR2 FYNNEI. The CDR3 DNA reads as TGTGCCACCGGGGACAGACTCACCTACGAGCAGTACTTC. Protein product: CATGDRLTYEQYF.

The V call is TRBV7-7, the J call TRBJ2-2; tentatively, D is TRBD1 (5 bases). V gave up 5 bases and J gave up 6 bases, with 13 bases separating them. Germline CDR1 SSHAT, CDR2 FNYEAQ (reference sequence). This CDR3 comprises 14 residues. The CDR3 sequence: CASSHDSRAGELFF. CDR3 sequence (DNA): TGTGCCAGCAGCCACGACAGTAGGGCCGGGGAGCTGTTTTTT.